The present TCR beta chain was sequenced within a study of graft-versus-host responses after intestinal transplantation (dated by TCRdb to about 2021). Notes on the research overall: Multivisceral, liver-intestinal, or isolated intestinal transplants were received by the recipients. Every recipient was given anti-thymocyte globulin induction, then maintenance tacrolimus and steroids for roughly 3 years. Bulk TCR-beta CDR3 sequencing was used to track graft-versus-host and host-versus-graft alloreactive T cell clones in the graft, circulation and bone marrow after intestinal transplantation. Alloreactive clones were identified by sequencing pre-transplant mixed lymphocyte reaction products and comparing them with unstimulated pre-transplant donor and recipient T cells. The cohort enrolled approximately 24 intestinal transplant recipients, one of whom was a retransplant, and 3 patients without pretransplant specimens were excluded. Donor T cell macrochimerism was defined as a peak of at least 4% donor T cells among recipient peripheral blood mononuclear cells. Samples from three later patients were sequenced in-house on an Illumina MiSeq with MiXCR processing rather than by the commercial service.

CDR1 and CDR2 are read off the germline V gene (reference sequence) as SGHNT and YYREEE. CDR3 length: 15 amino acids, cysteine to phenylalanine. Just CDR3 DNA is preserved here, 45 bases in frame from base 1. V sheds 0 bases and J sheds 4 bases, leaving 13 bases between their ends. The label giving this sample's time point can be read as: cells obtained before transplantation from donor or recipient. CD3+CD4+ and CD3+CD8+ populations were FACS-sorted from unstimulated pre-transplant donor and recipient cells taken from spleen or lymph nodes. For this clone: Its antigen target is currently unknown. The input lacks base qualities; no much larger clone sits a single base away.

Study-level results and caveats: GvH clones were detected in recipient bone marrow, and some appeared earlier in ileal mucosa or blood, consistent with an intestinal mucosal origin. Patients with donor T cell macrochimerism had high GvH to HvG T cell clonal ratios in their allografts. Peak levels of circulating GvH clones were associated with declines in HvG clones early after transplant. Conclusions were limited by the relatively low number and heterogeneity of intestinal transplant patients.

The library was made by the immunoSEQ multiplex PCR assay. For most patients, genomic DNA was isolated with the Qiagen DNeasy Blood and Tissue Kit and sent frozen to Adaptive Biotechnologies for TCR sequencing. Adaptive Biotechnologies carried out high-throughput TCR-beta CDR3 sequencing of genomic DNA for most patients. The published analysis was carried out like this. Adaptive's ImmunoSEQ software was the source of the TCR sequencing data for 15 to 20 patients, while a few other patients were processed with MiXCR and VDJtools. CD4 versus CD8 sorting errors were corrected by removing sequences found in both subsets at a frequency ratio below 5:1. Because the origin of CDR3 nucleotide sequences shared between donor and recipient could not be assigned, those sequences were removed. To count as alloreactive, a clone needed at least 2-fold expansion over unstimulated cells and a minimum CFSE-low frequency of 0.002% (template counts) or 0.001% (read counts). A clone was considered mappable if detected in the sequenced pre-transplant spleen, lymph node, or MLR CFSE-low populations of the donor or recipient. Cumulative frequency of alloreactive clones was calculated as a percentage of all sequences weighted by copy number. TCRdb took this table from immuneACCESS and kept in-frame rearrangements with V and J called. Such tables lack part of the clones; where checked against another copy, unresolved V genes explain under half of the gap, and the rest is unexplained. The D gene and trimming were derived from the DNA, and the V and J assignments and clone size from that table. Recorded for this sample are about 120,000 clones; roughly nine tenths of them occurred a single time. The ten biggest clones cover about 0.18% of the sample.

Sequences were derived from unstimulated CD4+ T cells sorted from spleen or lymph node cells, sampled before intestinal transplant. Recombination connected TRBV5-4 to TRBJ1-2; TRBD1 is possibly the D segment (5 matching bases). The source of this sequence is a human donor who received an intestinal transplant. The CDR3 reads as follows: CASSLEGWGVYGYTF. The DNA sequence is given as TGTGCCAGCAGCTTGGAAGGGTGGGGGGTCTATGGCTACACCTTC.